These 21 T cell receptor beta chains share one sample of origin, sequenced in a study of blood T cell repertoires in COVID-19. Assay: immunoSEQ multiplex PCR; the TCRdb copy retains only in-frame clones and omits some. The table shows roughly 250,000 clones, with about 81% occurring only once. Sequencing used peripheral blood. All receptors come from a woman between 55 and 75 years old with active or convalescent COVID-19.

The J gene is TRBJ2-7, the V gene TRBV2; 9 bases fit TRBD1. This CDR3 region has 14 residues. Trimming cost V 3 bases and J 5 bases; bases outside gene matches: 5. From germline, CDR1 is SNHLY and CDR2 FYNNEI. The CDR3 bases are TGTGCCAGCAGTGAGGGACAGGGTAAAGACGAGCAGTACTTC. It is translated as CASSEGQGKDEQYF.

This chain connects TRBV7-2 to TRBJ2-5, with D possibly being TRBD1 (6 bases). Trimming left V 8 bases short and J 5 bases short, with 21 bases between. Germline values: CDR1 SGHTA, CDR2 FQGNSA. This CDR3 contains 15 residues. CDR3 nucleotide sequence: TGTGCCAGCGGACAGATGGGGGCCGGGGAGGAGACCCAGTACTTC. Translating gives CASGQMGAGEETQYF.

This chain connects TRBV19 to TRBJ1-4; D unclear. CDR1 and CDR2 (germline): LNHDA, SQIVND (reference sequence). V was trimmed by 6 bases and J by 6 bases, leaving 17 bases between them. The CDR3 covers 15 residues. The CDR3 region has the DNA TGTGCCAGTAGGACCTCCCTTGGAGTGGATGAAAAACTGTTTTTT. Translated: CASRTSLGVDEKLFF.

The V call is TRBV7-9, the J call TRBJ1-1, with 7 bases aligning to TRBD1. This CDR3 has 13 residues. V gave up 5 bases and J gave up 5 bases; unmatched junction bases: 5. Germline CDR1 SEHNR, CDR2 FQNEAQ (reference sequence). The DNA of the CDR3 is TGTGCCAGCAGCCTACAGGGGCGGACTGAAGCTTTCTTT. Its protein product is CASSLQGRTEAFF.

This rearrangement joins TRBV20-1 to TRBJ1-1, with a weak D call TRBD1 (5 bases). Looked up from germline, CDR1 is DFQATT and CDR2 is SNEGSKA (reference sequence). Trimming left V 3 bases short and J 11 bases short, with 16 bases between. This CDR3 region has 12 residues. The CDR3 nucleotides are TGCAGTGCTAGTATCCGGGGGGAAAATGCTTTCTTT. This gives the protein CSASIRGENAFF.

This clone has a single count. This rearrangement joins TRBV7-3 to TRBJ1-1; 7 bases fit TRBD1. Unmatched junction bases numbered 0, after V lost 0 bases and J lost 5 bases. Per germline, CDR1 SGHTA and CDR2 FQGTGA. The CDR3 sequence is 13 residues long. CDR3 coding DNA: TGTGCCAGCAGCTTAACCAGGGGGACTGAAGCTTTCTTT. Translation gives CASSLTRGTEAFF.

The V call is TRBV18, the J call TRBJ2-1; 12 bases map to TRBD2. J gave up 5 bases and V 6 bases, and 5 bases lay outside the gene matches. Germline-derived CDR1 and CDR2 are KGHSH and LQKENI. The CDR3 sequence is 15 residues long. DNA of the CDR3: TGTGCCAGCTCCCGGTCTAGCGGGGGGGACAATGAGCAGTTCTTC. Amino acids: CASSRSSGGDNEQFF.

The chain uses TRBV27 and TRBJ2-3, with TRBD1 matching 9 bases. This CDR3 comprises 13 residues. The V segment lost 6 bases and the J segment 6 bases; nucleotides outside the gene matches: 4. Germline loops: CDR1 MNHEY, CDR2 SMNVEV (reference sequence). For the CDR3, the DNA is TGTGCCAGCAGCTGGGACAGGGACGATACGCAGTATTTT. This gives the protein CASSWDRDDTQYF.

V and J are TRBV6-1 and TRBJ1-2, with D perhaps matching TRBD1 (5 bases). V shed 3 bases and J shed 4 bases, with 15 bases lying between them. Per germline, CDR1 MNHNS and CDR2 SASEGT. CDR3 length: 15 amino acids. Here the CDR3 DNA reads TGTGCCAGCAGTGAGGGCCTGCCAGGGATCTATGGCTACACCTTC. Translation: CASSEGLPGIYGYTF.

The rearrangement links TRBV6-5 to TRBJ1-1; D remains ambiguous. Germline CDR1 reads MNHEY; CDR2 reads SVGAGI. CDR3 size: 11 residues. The germline V and J ends were trimmed by 7 bases and 2 bases, with 5 bases remaining between them. Written as DNA, the CDR3 is TGTGCCAGCAAACTTAACACTGAAGCTTTCTTT. It specifies CASKLNTEAFF.

This sequence joins TRBV5-1 and TRBJ1-5; perhaps TRBD1 as D (5 bases). The CDR3 runs to 14 residues. Germline CDR1 reads SGHRS; CDR2 reads YFSETQ. The V end lost 0 bases, the J end lost 8 bases, and 12 bases lay between the germline ends. CDR3 in amino acids: CASSLGEGMEPQHF. The CDR3 nucleotides are TGCGCCAGCAGCTTGGGGGAGGGGATGGAGCCCCAGCATTTT. Drawing the rest from reference TRBV5-1 and TRBJ1-5, the complete variable domain is KAGVTQTPRYLIKTRGQQVTLSCSPISGHRSVSWYQQTPGQGLQFLFEYFSETQRNKGNFPGRFSGRQFSNSRSEMNVSTLELGDSALYLCASSLGEGMEPQHFGDGTRLSIL.

The table lists this clone with a few counts. V is TRBV6-5 and J is TRBJ1-5, with 8 bases lining up with TRBD1. CDR3 length: 15 amino acids. The J segment lost 11 bases and the V segment lost 10 bases, leaving 19 bases of the junction unmatched. Germline CDR1 is MNHEY and CDR2 is SVGAGI. Here the CDR3 DNA reads TGTGCCACCTTACCGTGGGGACCGGGACAGGTAACCCAGCATTTT. It codes for CATLPWGPGQVTQHF.

The CDR3 spells CASSYVGSGPYGYTF. The CDR3 bases are TGTGCCAGCAGTTACGTCGGTTCAGGGCCTTATGGCTACACCTTC. V is TRBV6-2 or TRBV6-3 and J is TRBJ1-2, with TRBD1 as a possible D gene (5 bases). This CDR3 is built from 15 residues. The V end lost 2 bases, the J end lost 5 bases, and 15 bases lay between the germline ends. Germline V gene lookup returns CDR1 MNHEY and CDR2 SVGEGT.

CDR3 sequence reads: CASSSSYGYTF. CDR3 DNA sequence: TGTGCCAGCAGTTCGAGCTATGGCTACACCTTC. The chain couples TRBV6-2 or TRBV6-3 to TRBJ1-2; D is undetermined. CDR3 size: 11 residues. Trimming took 4 bases from V and 4 from J, leaving 4 bases between them. Germline CDR1 and CDR2: MNHEY and SVGEGT.

The chain combines TRBV30 with TRBJ2-3; D may be TRBD2 (5 bases). The CDR3 runs 15 residues. Germline CDR1 reads GTSNPN; CDR2 reads SVGIG (reference sequence). V lost 3 bases, J lost 2 bases, and 15 bases lay in between. The CDR3 region is CAWSLLVSPTDTQYF. The CDR3 DNA sequence: TGTGCCTGGAGCCTACTAGTTAGCCCCACAGATACGCAGTATTTT.

This sequence joins TRBV7-6 and TRBJ1-2; weak D call: TRBD1 (5 bases). Trimming stripped 3 bases from V and 5 bases from J, with 16 bases between. The length of the CDR3 is 15 residues. Looked up from germline, CDR1 is SGHVS and CDR2 is FNYEAQ. The CDR3 here is CASSLGTGGRYGYTF. DNA of the CDR3: TGTGCCAGCAGCTTGGGTACGGGGGGGAGGTATGGCTACACCTTC.

The chain employs TRBV7-9 and TRBJ1-1, with 11 bases aligning to TRBD1. The CDR3 is made up of 16 amino acids. Losses at the gene ends were 2 bases for V and 6 bases for J; bases not matched to a gene: 8. CDR1 and CDR2 from the germline V gene are SEHNR and FQNEAQ (reference sequence). The CDR3 loop reads CASSLWGTGGEAEAFF. The CDR3 bases are TGTGCCAGCAGCTTATGGGGGACAGGGGGAGAGGCTGAAGCTTTCTTT.

There are a few counts of this clone. This sequence joins TRBV6-2 or TRBV6-3 and TRBJ1-2; D not resolved. The CDR3 extends over 14 amino acids. Germline-derived CDR1 and CDR2 are MNHEY and SVGEGT. Trimming removed 3 bases at V and 6 bases at J, with 14 bases between. DNA of the CDR3: TGTGCCAGCAGTTATAGCCTTTGGCTGGATGGCTACACCTTC. Its protein is CASSYSLWLDGYTF.

The chain uses TRBV5-1 and TRBJ1-2, with TRBD1 matching over 9 bases. The V gene's germline CDR1 is SGHRS and CDR2 YFSETQ. This CDR3 has 14 amino acids. Trimming at V came to 0 bases and at J to 6 bases, leaving 3 bases not matched to a gene. The CDR3 sequence is CASSLGDREDGYTF. The CDR3 DNA reads TGCGCCAGCAGCTTGGGGGACAGGGAGGATGGCTACACCTTC.

This clone occurred once. The chain recombines TRBV9 with TRBJ1-6; no clear D gene. Trimming removed 4 bases at V and 5 bases at J, with 10 bases between. Per germline, CDR1 SGDLS and CDR2 YYNGEE. The CDR3 covers 14 residues. This CDR3 is CASSLGLDNSPLHF. The CDR3 bases are TGTGCCAGCAGCTTAGGTCTCGATAATTCACCCCTCCACTTT.

The rearrangement uses TRBV10-3 and TRBJ1-4; D possibly corresponds to TRBD1 (6 bases). The CDR3 loop spans 15 amino acids. V was shortened by 3 bases and J by 5 bases, with 13 bases between the two germline ends. The V gene's germline CDR1 is ENHRY and CDR2 SYGVKD. CDR3: CAISEQGPQNEKLFF. CDR3 bases: TGTGCCATCAGTGAACAGGGTCCACAAAATGAAAAACTGTTTTTT.